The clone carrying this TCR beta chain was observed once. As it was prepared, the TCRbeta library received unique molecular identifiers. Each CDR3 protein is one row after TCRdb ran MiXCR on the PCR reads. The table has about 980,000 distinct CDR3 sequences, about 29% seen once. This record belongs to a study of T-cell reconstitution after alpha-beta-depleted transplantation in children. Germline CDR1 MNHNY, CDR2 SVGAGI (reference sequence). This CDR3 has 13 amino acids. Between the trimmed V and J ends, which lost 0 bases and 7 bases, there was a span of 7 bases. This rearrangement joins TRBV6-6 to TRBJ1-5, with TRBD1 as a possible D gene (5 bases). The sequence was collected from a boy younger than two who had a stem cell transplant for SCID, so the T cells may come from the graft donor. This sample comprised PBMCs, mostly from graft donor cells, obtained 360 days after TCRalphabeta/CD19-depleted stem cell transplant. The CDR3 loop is CASSYSNRQPQHF. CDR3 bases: TGTGCCAGCAGTTACTCGAACAGGCAGCCCCAGCATTTT.